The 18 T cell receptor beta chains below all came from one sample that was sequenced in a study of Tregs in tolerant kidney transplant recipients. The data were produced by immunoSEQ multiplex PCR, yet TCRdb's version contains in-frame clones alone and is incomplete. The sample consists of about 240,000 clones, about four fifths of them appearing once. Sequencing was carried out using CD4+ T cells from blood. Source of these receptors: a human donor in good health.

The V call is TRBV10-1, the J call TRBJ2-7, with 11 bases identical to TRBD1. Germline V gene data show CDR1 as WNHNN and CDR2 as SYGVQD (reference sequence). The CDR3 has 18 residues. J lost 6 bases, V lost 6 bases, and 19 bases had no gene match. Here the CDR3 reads CASSPQLGQGVHEGEQYF. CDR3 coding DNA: TGCGCCAGCAGCCCGCAATTGGGACAGGGGGTTCACGAGGGCGAGCAGTACTTC.

The CDR3 DNA follows: TGCGCCAGCAGCCTTCAGACTCGTGACAATGAGCAGTTCTTC. This encodes CASSLQTRDNEQFF. The V and J genes are TRBV5-1 and TRBJ2-1; the D is unclear. Trimming took off 4 bases at V and 5 bases at J, with 13 bases between the two ends. This CDR3 spans 14 amino acids. The germline CDR1 and CDR2 sequences are SGHRS and YFSETQ.

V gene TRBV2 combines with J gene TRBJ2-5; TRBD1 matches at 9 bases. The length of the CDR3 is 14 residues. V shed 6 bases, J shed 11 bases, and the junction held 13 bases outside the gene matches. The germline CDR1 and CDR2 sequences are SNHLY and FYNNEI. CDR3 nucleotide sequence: TGTGCCAGCAGGGTGACAGGGGGGGTTCGAGAGCAGTACTTC. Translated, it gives CASRVTGGVREQYF.

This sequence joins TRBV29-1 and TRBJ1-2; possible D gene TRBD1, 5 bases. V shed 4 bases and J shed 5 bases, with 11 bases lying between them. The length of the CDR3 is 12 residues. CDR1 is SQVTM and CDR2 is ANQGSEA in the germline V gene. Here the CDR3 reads CSVGSTEYGYTF. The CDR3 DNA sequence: TGCAGCGTTGGATCGACAGAATATGGCTACACCTTC. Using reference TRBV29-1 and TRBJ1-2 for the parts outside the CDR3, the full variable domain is SAVISQKPSRDICQRGTSLTIQCQVDSQVTMMFWYRQQPGQSLTLIATANQGSEATYESGFVIDKFPISRPNLTFSTLTVSNMSPEDSSIYLCSVGSTEYGYTFGSGTRLTVV.

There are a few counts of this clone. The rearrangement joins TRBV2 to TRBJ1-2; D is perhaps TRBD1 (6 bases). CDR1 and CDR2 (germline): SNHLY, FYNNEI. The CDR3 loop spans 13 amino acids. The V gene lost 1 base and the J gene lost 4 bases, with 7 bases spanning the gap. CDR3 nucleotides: TGTGCCAGCAGTGAAGACAGGGCCTATGGCTACACCTTC. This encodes CASSEDRAYGYTF. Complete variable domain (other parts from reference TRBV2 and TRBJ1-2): EPEVTQTPSHQVTQMGQEVILRCVPISNHLYFYWYRQILGQKVEFLVSFYNNEISEKSEIFDDQFSVERPDGSNFTLKIRSTKLEDSAMYFCASSEDRAYGYTFGSGTRLTVV.

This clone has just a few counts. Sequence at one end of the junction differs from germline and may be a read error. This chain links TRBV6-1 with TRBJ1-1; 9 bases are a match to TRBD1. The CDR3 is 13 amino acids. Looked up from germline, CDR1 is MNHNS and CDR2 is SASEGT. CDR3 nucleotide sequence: TGTGCCGGCAGGGGACAGGGAGTTACTGAAGCTTTCTTT. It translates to CAGRGQGVTEAFF.

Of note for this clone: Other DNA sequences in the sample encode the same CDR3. CDR3 amino acids: CASSGWPQETQYF. The CDR3 region has the DNA TGTGCCAGCTCGGGGTGGCCCCAAGAGACCCAGTACTTC. V is TRBV5-4 and J is TRBJ2-5; weak D call: TRBD2 (5 bases). Deletions cut 7 bases from V and 1 base from J, with 11 bases between. The V gene's germline CDR1 is SGHNT and CDR2 YYREEE (reference sequence). CDR3 length: 13 residues.

The CDR3 nucleotides read TGTGCCAGCAGCTTATCCCCCGGACTAGCGGGGGTGAGCACAGATACGCAGTATTTT. This encodes CASSLSPGLAGVSTDTQYF. This sequence joins TRBV11-3 and TRBJ2-3, with 13 bases fitting TRBD2. Unmatched junction bases numbered 8, after V lost 2 bases and J lost 0 bases. The CDR3 totals 19 residues. Germline CDR1 and CDR2: SGHNT and YENEEA.

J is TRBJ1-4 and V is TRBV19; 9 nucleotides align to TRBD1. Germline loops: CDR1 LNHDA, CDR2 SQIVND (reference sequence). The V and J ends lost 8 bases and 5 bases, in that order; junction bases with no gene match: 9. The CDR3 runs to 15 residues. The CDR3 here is CASSQPGTGNEKLFF. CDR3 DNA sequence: TGTGCCAGTTCCCAACCAGGGACAGGGAATGAAAAACTGTTTTTT.

The CDR3 reads CASSMQGAMAQYF. The CDR3 DNA is TGTGCCAGTAGTATGCAGGGGGCAATGGCCCAGTACTTC. The chain carries TRBV19 and TRBJ2-5; 8 positions match TRBD1. Germline loops: CDR1 LNHDA, CDR2 SQIVND (reference sequence). The trim removed 3 bases at V and 9 bases at J, leaving 6 bases unmatched. The CDR3 extends over 13 amino acids.

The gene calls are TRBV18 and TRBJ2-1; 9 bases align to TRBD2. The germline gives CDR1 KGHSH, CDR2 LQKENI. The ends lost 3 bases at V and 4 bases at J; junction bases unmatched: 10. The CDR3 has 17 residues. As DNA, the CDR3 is TGTGCCAGCTCACCTTCGGGAGGACTAGCGACTTACAATGAGCAGTTCTTC. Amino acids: CASSPSGGLATYNEQFF. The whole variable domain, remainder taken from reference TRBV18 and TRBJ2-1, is NAGVMQNPRHLVRRRGQEARLRCSPMKGHSHVYWYRQLPEEGLKFMVYLQKENIIDESGMPKERFSAEFPKEGPSILRIQQVVRGDSAAYFCASSPSGGLATYNEQFFGPGTRLTVL.

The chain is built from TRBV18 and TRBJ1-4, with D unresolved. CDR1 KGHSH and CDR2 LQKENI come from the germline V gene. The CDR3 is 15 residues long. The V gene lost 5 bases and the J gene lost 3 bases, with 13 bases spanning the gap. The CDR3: CASSAYRGANEKLFF. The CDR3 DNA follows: TGTGCCAGCTCAGCCTACCGGGGTGCTAATGAAAAACTGTTTTTT. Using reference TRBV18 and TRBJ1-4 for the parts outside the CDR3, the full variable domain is NAGVMQNPRHLVRRRGQEARLRCSPMKGHSHVYWYRQLPEEGLKFMVYLQKENIIDESGMPKERFSAEFPKEGPSILRIQQVVRGDSAAYFCASSAYRGANEKLFFGSGTQLSVL.

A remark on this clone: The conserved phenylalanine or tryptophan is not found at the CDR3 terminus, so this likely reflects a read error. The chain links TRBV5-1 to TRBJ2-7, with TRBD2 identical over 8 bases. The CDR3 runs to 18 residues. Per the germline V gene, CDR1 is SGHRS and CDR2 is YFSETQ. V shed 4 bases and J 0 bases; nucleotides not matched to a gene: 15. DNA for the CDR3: TGCGCCAGCAGCAATGGCTTCCAGCGGGGGACTAGCTCCTACGAGCAGTACCTC. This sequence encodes CASSNGFQRGTSSYEQYL.

The CDR3 region has the DNA TGTGCCAGCAGTTGGTGGGACCGTTACAATGAGCAGTTCTTC. Amino acids: CASSWWDRYNEQFF. The rearrangement links TRBV28 to TRBJ2-1; D might be TRBD1 or TRBD2, each matching 5 bases. The V gene's germline CDR1 is MDHEN and CDR2 SYDVKM. V was cut by 4 bases and J by 4 bases, with 11 bases left in between. This CDR3 spans 14 amino acids.

CDR3 DNA: TGCGCCAGCAGCCCCTGGGACCAAAACACTGAAGCTTTCTTT. Translating gives CASSPWDQNTEAFF. The V gene is TRBV5-1, the J gene TRBJ1-1; D may be TRBD1 (5 bases). This CDR3 has 14 amino acids. Germline V gene sequence: CDR1 SGHRS, CDR2 YFSETQ. The V end was cut by 4 bases, the J end by 2 bases, with 12 bases between.

The CDR3 region is CASSYSPVGSYEQYF. Here the CDR3 DNA reads TGTGCCAGCAGTTACTCGCCGGTCGGGTCCTACGAGCAGTACTTC. The rearrangement links TRBV6-5 to TRBJ2-7; D is uncertain. Germline CDR1 and CDR2: MNHEY and SVGAGI. The CDR3 sequence is 15 residues long. Deletions cut 0 bases from V and 1 base from J, with 10 bases between.

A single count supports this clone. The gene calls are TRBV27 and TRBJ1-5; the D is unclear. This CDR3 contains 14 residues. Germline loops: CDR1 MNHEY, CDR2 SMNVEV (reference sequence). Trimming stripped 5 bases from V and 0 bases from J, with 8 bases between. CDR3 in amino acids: CASSAQYSNQPQHF. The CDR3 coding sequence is TGTGCCAGCAGTGCCCAGTATAGCAATCAGCCCCAGCATTTT.

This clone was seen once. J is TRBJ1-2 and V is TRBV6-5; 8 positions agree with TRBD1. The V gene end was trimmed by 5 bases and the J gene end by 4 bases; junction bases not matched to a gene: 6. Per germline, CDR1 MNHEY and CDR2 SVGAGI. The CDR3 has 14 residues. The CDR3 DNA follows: TGTGCCAGCAGTACGGACAGGGTTAGCTATGGCTACACCTTC. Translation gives CASSTDRVSYGYTF.